This entry lists 18 T cell receptor beta chains sequenced from one sample in a study of STAT5B mutations in CD4+ large granular lymphocyte leukemia. Sequencing was performed with immunoSEQ multiplex PCR; in TCRdb, only in-frame clones are kept and a portion is missing. The table has about 21,000 clones, approximately 75% seen once. Material: CD4+ T cells from blood buffy coats. These receptors were collected from a human donor in good health.

V usage is TRBV28 and J usage is TRBJ2-5; D ambiguous. This CDR3 spans 14 amino acids. V shed 3 bases and J shed 0 bases, with 8 bases lying between them. CDR1 is MDHEN, CDR2 SYDVKM, per germline. The chain's CDR3 is CASSFLHNQETQYF. Written as DNA, the CDR3 is TGTGCCAGCAGTTTTCTACACAACCAAGAGACCCAGTACTTC. The whole variable domain, remainder taken from reference TRBV28 and TRBJ2-5, is DVKVTQSSRYLVKRTGEKVFLECVQDMDHENMFWYRQDPGLGLRLIYFSYDVKMKEKGDIPEGYSVSREKKERFSLILESASTNQTSMYLCASSFLHNQETQYFGPGTRLLVL.

This clone has only a few counts. The chain links TRBV5-6 to TRBJ1-1; D may be TRBD1 (5 bases). This CDR3 has 12 residues. The ends were cut back, 2 bases at V and 5 bases at J, with 7 bases in the middle. CDR1 SGHDT and CDR2 YYEEEE come from the germline V gene. The CDR3 protein is CASSFEGTEAFF. CDR3 nucleotide sequence: TGTGCCAGCAGCTTCGAGGGGACTGAAGCTTTCTTT.

The V call is TRBV11-2, the J call TRBJ1-1; no reliable D call. Germline CDR1 and CDR2: SGHAT and FQNNGV. The CDR3 loop spans 16 amino acids. The V end was cut by 0 bases, the J end by 2 bases, with 13 bases between. The CDR3 loop is CASSLEFGKLNTEAFF. The CDR3 DNA reads TGTGCCAGCAGCTTAGAGTTCGGCAAACTTAACACTGAAGCTTTCTTT. The entire variable domain, with the rest obtained from reference TRBV11-2 and TRBJ1-1, is as follows: EAGVAQSPRYKIIEKRQSVAFWCNPISGHATLYWYQQILGQGPKLLIQFQNNGVVDDSQLPKDRFSAERLKGVDSTLKIQPAKLEDSAVYLCASSLEFGKLNTEAFFGQGTRLTVV.

The gene calls are TRBV18 and TRBJ2-7; 10 nucleotides agree with TRBD1. CDR3 length: 14 residues. Germline V gives CDR1 KGHSH, CDR2 LQKENI. J lost 2 bases, V lost 5 bases, and 3 bases had no gene match. CDR3: CASSSGQGPYEQYF. CDR3 DNA sequence: TGTGCCAGCTCATCGGGACAGGGGCCCTACGAGCAGTACTTC.

V is TRBV18 and J is TRBJ1-1, with 7 bases matching TRBD1. V was clipped by 2 bases and J by 7 bases; unmatched bases: 10. This CDR3 has 15 residues. The germline gives CDR1 KGHSH, CDR2 LQKENI. DNA of the CDR3: TGTGCCAGCTCACCAAGTTTTCAGGGGGGAATTGAAGCTTTCTTT. Translating gives CASSPSFQGGIEAFF.

V is TRBV18 and J is TRBJ2-7, with 7 bases that match TRBD1. Germline V lookup: CDR1 KGHSH, CDR2 LQKENI. The CDR3 is 14 residues long. With V trimmed by 6 bases and J by 3 bases, 8 bases remained unmatched. The CDR3 region has the DNA TGTGCCAGCTCCCCTTTGGACAGGAGCTACGAGCAGTACTTC. The encoded protein is CASSPLDRSYEQYF.

This clone was detected only once. V usage is TRBV6-1 and J usage is TRBJ2-3; 11 bases line up with TRBD2. The V and J ends lost 11 bases and 4 bases, in that order; junction bases with no gene match: 8. CDR1 and CDR2 (germline): MNHNS, SASEGT. This CDR3 spans 14 amino acids. The chain's CDR3 is CAGGVAGGPDTQYF. In DNA, the CDR3 is TGTGCCGGCGGTGTAGCGGGAGGGCCAGATACGCAGTATTTT.

The chain couples TRBV6-5 to TRBJ2-1, with TRBD2 matching over 9 bases. Per germline, CDR1 MNHEY and CDR2 SVGAGI. The CDR3 extends over 13 amino acids. Losses at the gene ends were 5 bases for V and 8 bases for J; bases not matched to a gene: 4. For the CDR3, the DNA is TGTGCCAGCAGTACCGGCGGGAGGGATGAGCAGTTCTTC. Translated: CASSTGGRDEQFF.

The CDR3: CASSTSLVSGSRRRNEQFF. In DNA form, the CDR3 reads TGTGCCAGTAGTACCAGCTTGGTTAGCGGGAGTCGACGTCGCAATGAGCAGTTCTTC. The chain employs TRBV19 and TRBJ2-1, with TRBD2 identical over 9 bases. The CDR3 is 19 amino acids. V was pared by 4 bases and J by 6 bases, with 19 bases of the junction left unmatched. Germline V gene lookup returns CDR1 LNHDA and CDR2 SQIVND (reference sequence).

The rearrangement joins TRBV5-1 to TRBJ2-1, with a tentative D call TRBD2 (6 bases). The germline V and J ends were trimmed by 0 bases and 3 bases, with 16 bases remaining between them. In germline, CDR1 is SGHRS, CDR2 YFSETQ. The CDR3 is 17 amino acids. CDR3 region: CASSLAFSGSRYNEQFF. The CDR3 bases are TGCGCCAGCAGCTTGGCATTCAGCGGGTCTCGCTACAATGAGCAGTTCTTC.

The chain links TRBV28 to TRBJ1-2; 9 positions match TRBD1. J lost 7 bases, V lost 4 bases, and 10 bases had no gene match. This CDR3 is 15 amino acids long. Germline CDR1 and CDR2: MDHEN and SYDVKM. As DNA, the CDR3 is TGTGCCAGCAGTTCCGGGACAGGGAGATCTAGTGGCTACACCTTC. It is translated as CASSSGTGRSSGYTF.

The rearrangement uses TRBV11-2 and TRBJ2-7; D ambiguous. CDR1 and CDR2 from the germline V gene are SGHAT and FQNNGV. V was cut by 8 bases and J by 3 bases, with 11 bases left in between. This CDR3 is 12 amino acids long. The CDR3 DNA reads as TGTGCCAGCGGCGTGGGGATCTACGAGCAGTACTTC. Its translation: CASGVGIYEQYF.

V and J are TRBV9 and TRBJ2-1; D gene unclear. The V end was cut by 1 base, the J end by 4 bases, with 12 bases between. Germline V gene sequence: CDR1 SGDLS, CDR2 YYNGEE. CDR3 size: 15 residues. CDR3 coding DNA: TGTGCCAGCAGCGTAAGCCCCAGCGAGTACAATGAGCAGTTCTTC. This encodes CASSVSPSEYNEQFF.

The chain is built from TRBV7-9 and TRBJ2-3; 8 bases line up with TRBD1. V gave up 1 base and J gave up 4 bases; unmatched junction bases: 4. CDR1 is SEHNR, CDR2 FQNEAQ, per germline (reference sequence). This CDR3 is built from 15 residues. CDR3 DNA sequence: TGTGCCAGCAGCTTAGGCAGGGGGCTCCCAGATACGCAGTATTTT. As protein: CASSLGRGLPDTQYF.

The chain recombines TRBV10-3 with TRBJ2-7; D is possibly TRBD1 or TRBD2 (6 bases each). V was pared by 7 bases and J by 2 bases, with 12 bases between. From germline, CDR1 is ENHRY and CDR2 SYGVKD. The CDR3 extends over 13 amino acids. In DNA, the CDR3 is TGTGCCATCAACGGCGGGACAACCTACGAGCAGTACTTC. It codes for CAINGGTTYEQYF.

The J gene is TRBJ2-7, the V gene TRBV7-8; D may be TRBD2 (7 bases). The CDR3 totals 14 residues. In germline, CDR1 is SGHVS, CDR2 FQNEAQ. Trimming cost V 4 bases and J 6 bases, with 16 bases left between them. CDR3 sequence (DNA): TGTGCCAGCAGCTGGGGGGGAGGGGGTTCCGAGCAGTACTTC. It translates to CASSWGGGGSEQYF.

The V call is TRBV18, the J call TRBJ1-4, with D perhaps matching TRBD1 (6 bases). Trimming stripped 5 bases from V and 8 bases from J, with 18 bases between. CDR1 and CDR2 (germline): KGHSH, LQKENI. There are 15 residues in the CDR3. CDR3 sequence (DNA): TGTGCCAGCTCAGCCAACACAGGGTCAGTAGAAAAACTGTTTTTT. This gives the protein CASSANTGSVEKLFF.

Notes on this clone: The junction differs from germline at one of its ends, possibly a read error. The rearrangement joins TRBV28 to TRBJ2-5; D is ambiguous. The germline gives CDR1 MDHEN, CDR2 SYDVKM. The length of the CDR3 is 12 residues. CDR3 in amino acids: CASSLSGSGEDF. Here the CDR3 DNA reads TGTGCCAGCAGTTTATCCGGGTCAGGAGAAGACTTC. The full variable domain, completed using reference TRBV28 and TRBJ2-5, is DVKVTQSSRYLVKRTGEKVFLECVQDMDHENMFWYRQDPGLGLRLIYFSYDVKMKEKGDIPEGYSVSREKKERFSLILESASTNQTSMYLCASSLSGSGEDFGPGTRLLVL.